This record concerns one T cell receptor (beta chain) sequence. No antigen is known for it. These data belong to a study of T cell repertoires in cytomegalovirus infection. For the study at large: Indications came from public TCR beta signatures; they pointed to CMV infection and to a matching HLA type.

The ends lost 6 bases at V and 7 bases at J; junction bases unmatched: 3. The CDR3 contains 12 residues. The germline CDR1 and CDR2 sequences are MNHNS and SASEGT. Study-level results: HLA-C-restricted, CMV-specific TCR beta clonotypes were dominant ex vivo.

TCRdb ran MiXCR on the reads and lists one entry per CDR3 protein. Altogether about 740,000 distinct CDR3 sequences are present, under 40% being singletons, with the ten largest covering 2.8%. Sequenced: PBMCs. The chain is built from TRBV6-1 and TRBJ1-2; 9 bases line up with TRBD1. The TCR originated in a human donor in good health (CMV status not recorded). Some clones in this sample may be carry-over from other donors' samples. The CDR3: CASRGQGGGYTF. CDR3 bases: TGTGCCAGCAGGGGACAGGGAGGTGGCTACACCTTC.